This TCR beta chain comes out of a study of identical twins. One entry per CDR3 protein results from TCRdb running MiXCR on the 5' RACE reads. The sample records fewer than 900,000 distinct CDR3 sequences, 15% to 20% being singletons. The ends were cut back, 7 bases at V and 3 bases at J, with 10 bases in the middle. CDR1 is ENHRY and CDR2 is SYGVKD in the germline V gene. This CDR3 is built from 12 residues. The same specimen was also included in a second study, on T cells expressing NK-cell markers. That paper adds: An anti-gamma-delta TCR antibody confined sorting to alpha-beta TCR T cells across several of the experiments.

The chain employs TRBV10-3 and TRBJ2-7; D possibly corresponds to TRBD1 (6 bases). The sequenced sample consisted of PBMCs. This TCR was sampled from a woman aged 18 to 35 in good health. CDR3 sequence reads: CAINKGGYEQYF. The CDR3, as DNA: TGTGCCATCAACAAAGGGGGCTACGAGCAGTACTTC.